This TCR beta chain was retrieved from a study of PD-L1 blockade in urothelial cancer. About the study: The authors examined blood 3 weeks (second dose) and 6 weeks after treatment start. A median roughly 140,000 T cells were found in blood samples.

Sampling of each patient yielded between 1 and 8 specimens, collected pretreatment and on-treatment. Looked up from germline, CDR1 is SGHTS and CDR2 is YDEGEE. V lost 0 bases and J lost 5, with 9 bases in between. The CDR3 totals 14 residues. PCRs were each spiked with synthetic TCR analog templates. The method was immunoSEQ multiplex PCR; TCRdb's version includes in-frame clones alone and lacks a portion of them. The data contain 50,000 to 55,000 clones, about 80% of them seen just once; the ten biggest clones take up approximately 3.3%. This clone was observed once. The rearrangement joins TRBV5-8 to TRBJ1-5; the D gene is possibly TRBD1 (6 bases). The source of this sequence is a man between 65 and 85 years old with urothelial cancer. Sequenced here: PBMCs, sampled around atezolizumab (anti-PD-L1) treatment. CDR3 sequence reads: CASSLVGGDQPQHF. Written as DNA, the CDR3 is TGTGCCAGCAGCTTGGTTGGGGGCGATCAGCCCCAGCATTTT.